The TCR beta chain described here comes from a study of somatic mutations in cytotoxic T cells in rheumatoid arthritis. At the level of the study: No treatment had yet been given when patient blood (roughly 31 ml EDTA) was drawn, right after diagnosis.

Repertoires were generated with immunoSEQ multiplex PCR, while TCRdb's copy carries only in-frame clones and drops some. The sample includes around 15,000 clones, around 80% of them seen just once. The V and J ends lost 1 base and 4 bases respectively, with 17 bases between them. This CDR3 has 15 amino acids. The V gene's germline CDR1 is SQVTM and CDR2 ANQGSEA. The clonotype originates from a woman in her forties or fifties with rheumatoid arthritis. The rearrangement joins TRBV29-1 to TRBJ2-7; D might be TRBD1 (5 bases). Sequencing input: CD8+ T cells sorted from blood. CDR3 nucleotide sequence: TGCAGCGTTGAAGTATCCGACAGAATTTTTTACGAGCAGTACTTC. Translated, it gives CSVEVSDRIFYEQYF.